This TCR beta chain was observed in a study of long-term antiretroviral therapy in people with HIV. Broader study findings: Against controls, HIV repertoires showed narrower ranges of CDR3 length. Post-ART diversity increased but stayed below transplant donor controls.

Germline V gives CDR1 LNHNV, CDR2 YYDKDF (reference sequence). The CDR3 sequence is 19 residues long. J was trimmed by 4 bases and V by 5 bases; bases with no gene match: 12. Regarding this clone: Its antigen is not known.

The assay, immunoSEQ v3.0, was run at survey level. Sequencing targeted 40,000-50,000 T-cell genomes per sample. The data were produced by immunoSEQ multiplex PCR, yet TCRdb's version contains in-frame clones alone and is incomplete. The sample has approximately 24,000 clones; 95% are singletons. This clonotype was sampled from a woman aged 50 to 65 with HIV. The chain couples TRBV15 to TRBJ2-2, with TRBD2 matching 14 bases. The sequencing here drew on unsorted PBMCs, taken 4.9 years after starting antiretroviral therapy. CDR3 sequence (DNA): TGTGCCACCAGCGACACAGGGACTAGCGGGAGTAGGGGCACCGGGGAGCTGTTTTTT. Translation: CATSDTGTSGSRGTGELFF.